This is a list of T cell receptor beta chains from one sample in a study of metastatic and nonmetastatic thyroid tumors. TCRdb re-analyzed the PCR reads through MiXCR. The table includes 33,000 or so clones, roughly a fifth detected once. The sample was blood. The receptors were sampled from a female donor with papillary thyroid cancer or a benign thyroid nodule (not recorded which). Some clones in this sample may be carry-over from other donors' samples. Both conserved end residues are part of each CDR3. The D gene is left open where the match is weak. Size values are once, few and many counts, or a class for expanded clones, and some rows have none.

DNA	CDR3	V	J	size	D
TGTGCCAGCAGCATATTAGGGGGCGGACAGCCCCAGCATTTT	CASSILGGGQPQHF	TRBV5-4	TRBJ1-5	-	TRBD1
TGTGCCACCAGCCCGACTCCGGGACGGGAGCAGTACTTC	CATSPTPGREQYF	TRBV15	TRBJ2-7	many	-
TGTGCCAGCAGTGATGAGATCTACGAGCAGTACTTC	CASSDEIYEQYF	TRBV6-1	TRBJ2-7	few	-
TGTGCCAGCAGCCAACAGGGTTTTGAAGAGACCCAGTACTTC	CASSQQGFEETQYF	TRBV7-9	TRBJ2-5	many	-
TGCGCCAGCAGCCTCGACAGGCGGGGCTACACCTTC	CASSLDRRGYTF	TRBV5-1	TRBJ1-2	-	-
TGTGCCCTGGGGAAGGGTTCGTTATCCTACCAAGAGACCCAGTACTTC	CALGKGSLSYQETQYF	TRBV7-7	TRBJ2-5	many	-
TGTGCCAGCAGCTCCGGGGATCAGGCAGATACGCAGTATTTT	CASSSGDQADTQYF	TRBV7-2	TRBJ2-3	many	-
TGTGCCAGCAGCTTAGTACCGGGTTCCTACAATGGGCAGTTCTTC	CASSLVPGSYNGQFF	TRBV7-6	TRBJ2-1	-	-
TGTGCCAGCAGCTTAGAAGGAGGCCAAGAGACCCAGTACTTC	CASSLEGGQETQYF	TRBV7-2	TRBJ2-5	many	-
TGTGCCAGCAGCTGGGAAGAGACCCAGTACTTC	CASSWEETQYF	TRBV7-9	TRBJ2-5	few	-
TGTGCCAGCAGCTTCCGGGGTCCTTTTAACTATGGCTACACCTTC	CASSFRGPFNYGYTF	TRBV5-8	TRBJ1-2	-	-
TGTGCCAGCAGTGAGGGATGGGGGGGCACTGAAGCTTTCTTT	CASSEGWGGTEAFF	TRBV6-4	TRBJ1-1	many	-
TGCGCCAGCAGCTTGGGGGGAACCGTGAGAGAGACCCAGTACTTC	CASSLGGTVRETQYF	TRBV5-1	TRBJ2-5	-	-
TGTGCCAGCCGAAGGGAGGAGACCCAGTACTTC	CASRREETQYF	TRBV2	TRBJ2-5	few	-
TGTGCCGGAGAGAGGGCTGAAAACACTGAAGCTTTCTTT	CAGERAENTEAFF	TRBV7-9	TRBJ1-1	many	-
TGTGCCAGCAGTGTTTTGGGCTCTGGAAACACCATACATTTT	CASSVLGSGNTIHF	TRBV6-2/TRBV6-3	TRBJ1-3	many	-
TGTGCCAGCACCCACCGCGGCAGACTTAACCATGGCCACACCTTC	CASTHRGRLNHGHTF	TRBV12-3/TRBV12-4	TRBJ1-2	-	-
TGTGCCAGCAGCCTCGGGACAGGGTACAATCAGCCCCAGCATTTT	CASSLGTGYNQPQHF	TRBV12-3/TRBV12-4	TRBJ1-5	many	TRBD1
TGTGCCAGCAGTGATGGGGTCACCTATAGCAATCAGCCCCAGCATTTT	CASSDGVTYSNQPQHF	TRBV2	TRBJ1-5	many	-
TGTGCCAGCAGTGGACAACAGGGGGCGGATTCACCCCTCCACTTT	CASSGQQGADSPLHF	TRBV6-1	TRBJ1-6	few	TRBD1
TGTGCCAGCAGCTTAGGGACAGGGGTAGGAGCTTTCTTT	CASSLGTGVGAFF	TRBV11-2	TRBJ1-1	-	TRBD1
TGCGCCAGCAGCACCCGGGACAGGGATGAGACCCAGTACTTC	CASSTRDRDETQYF	TRBV5-1	TRBJ2-5	many	TRBD1
TGCGCCAGCAGCTTGGGTGCCGTAGCGGGGTCCACAGATACGCAGTATTTT	CASSLGAVAGSTDTQYF	TRBV5-1	TRBJ2-3	-	TRBD2
TGCAGCGCAAAAACCCTGCTAACGGACGAGCAGTACTTC	CSAKTLLTDEQYF	TRBV29-1	TRBJ2-7	many	-
TGTGCCATCAGGACTAGCGGTGGGGGCGGGGATGAGCAGTTCTTC	CAIRTSGGGGDEQFF	TRBV6-4	TRBJ2-1	few	TRBD2
TGTGCCAGCAGCCCCCGACTAGCGGCCGAGCAGTACTTC	CASSPRLAAEQYF	TRBV11-2	TRBJ2-7	once	TRBD2
TGTGCCAGCAGTCGCACACAGGGGGCGGGGTACGAGCAGTACTTC	CASSRTQGAGYEQYF	TRBV6-2/TRBV6-3	TRBJ2-7	-	TRBD1